These T cell receptor beta chains were read from a single sample in a study of shared clonotypes between healthy human individuals. Libraries were prepared by immunoSEQ multiplex PCR; TCRdb keeps only in-frame clonotypes and omits some of them. The table has millions of clones, 90% to 95% seen once. The sequenced sample consisted of naive CD4+ T cells sorted from blood. The receptors shown here come from a man aged 18 to 30 in good health. Both conserved end residues are part of each CDR3. Fields, in order: D gene, clone size, J gene, V gene, CDR3 DNA, CDR3 protein. D genes are given only for firm matches. Part of the rows lack a size; the others show once, few, many or a class for expanded clones.

d_gene: TRBD2
abundance: once
j_gene: TRBJ2-7
v_gene: TRBV30
CDR3nt: TGTGCCTGGAGTGGATTGGGGAGGGACGAGCAGTACTTC
CDR3aa: CAWSGLGRDEQYF

d_gene: -
abundance: -
j_gene: TRBJ1-1
v_gene: TRBV28
CDR3nt: TGTGCCAGCAGTTTACCCCCGGGGGCCTTGAACACTGAAGCTTTCTTT
CDR3aa: CASSLPPGALNTEAFF

d_gene: -
abundance: once
j_gene: TRBJ2-2
v_gene: TRBV5-6
CDR3nt: TGTGCCAGCAGCGAAACAGGGTATCTCACCGGGGAGCTGTTTTTT
CDR3aa: CASSETGYLTGELFF

d_gene: -
abundance: once
j_gene: TRBJ1-5
v_gene: TRBV18
CDR3nt: TGTGCCAGCTCACTGGGGGTGGGGCAGCCCCAGCATTTT
CDR3aa: CASSLGVGQPQHF

d_gene: -
abundance: -
j_gene: TRBJ2-1
v_gene: TRBV11-2
CDR3nt: TGTGCCAGCAGCTTAGAAGTCTACAATGAGCAGTTCTTC
CDR3aa: CASSLEVYNEQFF

d_gene: TRBD1
abundance: once
j_gene: TRBJ1-5
v_gene: TRBV6-1
CDR3nt: TGTGCCAGCATAGGACAGGGCTCGAGCAATCAGCCCCAGCATTTT
CDR3aa: CASIGQGSSNQPQHF

d_gene: TRBD2
abundance: -
j_gene: TRBJ2-1
v_gene: TRBV5-1
CDR3nt: TGCGCCAGCAGCCCCCTAGCGGGAGGGGTGGGTGAGCAGTTCTTC
CDR3aa: CASSPLAGGVGEQFF

d_gene: TRBD1
abundance: -
j_gene: TRBJ2-5
v_gene: TRBV19
CDR3nt: TGTGCCAGTAGTCCGGACAGGGCGAGGGAGACCCAGTACTTC
CDR3aa: CASSPDRARETQYF

d_gene: -
abundance: -
j_gene: TRBJ1-2
v_gene: TRBV29-1
CDR3nt: TGCAGCGTTGGTCGGCCGGCCGGAGACACCTTC
CDR3aa: CSVGRPAGDTF

d_gene: -
abundance: -
j_gene: TRBJ2-7
v_gene: TRBV5-6
CDR3nt: TGTGCCAGCAGCTGGGGGGACTCATCCTACGAGCAGTACTTC
CDR3aa: CASSWGDSSYEQYF

d_gene: TRBD2
abundance: -
j_gene: TRBJ2-3
v_gene: TRBV25-1
CDR3nt: TGTGCCAGCAGTGAATCTGGCCTAGCGGTCTCAGATACGCAGTATTTT
CDR3aa: CASSESGLAVSDTQYF

d_gene: TRBD2
abundance: -
j_gene: TRBJ2-5
v_gene: TRBV7-9
CDR3nt: TGTGCCAGCAGCTTAGTTTCTAGCGGAGAGACCCAGTACTTC
CDR3aa: CASSLVSSGETQYF

d_gene: TRBD2
abundance: -
j_gene: TRBJ2-7
v_gene: TRBV10-3
CDR3nt: TGTGCCATTACACTAGCGGGCTCCACGGGGGAGCAGTACTTC
CDR3aa: CAITLAGSTGEQYF

d_gene: TRBD2
abundance: -
j_gene: TRBJ2-3
v_gene: TRBV27
CDR3nt: TGTGCCAGCAGCCTCCTCGATCTAGCGGGGGGAACAGATACGCAGTATTTT
CDR3aa: CASSLLDLAGGTDTQYF

d_gene: -
abundance: -
j_gene: TRBJ2-1
v_gene: TRBV5-1
CDR3nt: TGCGCTAGCAGCGCAGCTAGGTTAGTAGGGAGTGAGCAGTTCTTC
CDR3aa: CASSAARLVGSEQFF

d_gene: -
abundance: -
j_gene: TRBJ2-7
v_gene: TRBV7-2
CDR3nt: TGTGCCAGCAGCTTAGCGCAGGGTACTGGCTCCGAGCAGTACTTC
CDR3aa: CASSLAQGTGSEQYF

d_gene: -
abundance: -
j_gene: TRBJ2-1
v_gene: TRBV30
CDR3nt: TGTGCCTGGAGGGGCGCCTACAATGAGCAGTTCTTC
CDR3aa: CAWRGAYNEQFF

d_gene: -
abundance: -
j_gene: TRBJ1-4
v_gene: TRBV5-1
CDR3nt: TGCGCCAGCAGCTCAAACGCGGCAACTAATGAAAAACTGTTTTTT
CDR3aa: CASSSNAATNEKLFF

d_gene: -
abundance: -
j_gene: TRBJ1-1
v_gene: TRBV7-8
CDR3nt: TGTGCCAGCAACCTTCAAGGGGACACTGAAGCTTTCTTT
CDR3aa: CASNLQGDTEAFF

d_gene: -
abundance: -
j_gene: TRBJ2-7
v_gene: TRBV6-6
CDR3nt: TGTGCCAGCAGCCAGGACGGCTACGAGCAGTACTTC
CDR3aa: CASSQDGYEQYF

d_gene: TRBD2
abundance: -
j_gene: TRBJ2-3
v_gene: TRBV14
CDR3nt: TGTGCCAGCAGCCGAGCCACCGGGCGGGAGGGCCCAGATACGCAGTATTTT
CDR3aa: CASSRATGREGPDTQYF

d_gene: -
abundance: -
j_gene: TRBJ1-6
v_gene: TRBV5-1
CDR3nt: TGCGCCAGCAGCATAGATAGGAATTCACCCCTCCACTTT
CDR3aa: CASSIDRNSPLHF

d_gene: -
abundance: -
j_gene: TRBJ2-2
v_gene: TRBV5-8
CDR3nt: TGTGCCAGCAGCTTCTCACTAGCGAACACCGGGGAGCTGTTTTTT
CDR3aa: CASSFSLANTGELFF

d_gene: -
abundance: -
j_gene: TRBJ1-2
v_gene: TRBV20-1
CDR3nt: TGCAGTGCTCCACGACAGTACACCTTC
CDR3aa: CSAPRQYTF

d_gene: -
abundance: -
j_gene: TRBJ2-3
v_gene: TRBV12-5
CDR3nt: TGTGCTAGTGGTTTGGGGGACGGAGATACGCAGTATTTT
CDR3aa: CASGLGDGDTQYF

d_gene: TRBD2
abundance: -
j_gene: TRBJ2-5
v_gene: TRBV15
CDR3nt: TGTGCCACCAGCAGAGAGGGGGGGTTGACCCAGTACTTC
CDR3aa: CATSREGGLTQYF

d_gene: TRBD2
abundance: -
j_gene: TRBJ2-1
v_gene: TRBV6-6
CDR3nt: TGTGCCAGCAGCAACGCGGGGGGAAATGAGGGGCAGTTCTTC
CDR3aa: CASSNAGGNEGQFF

d_gene: TRBD1
abundance: -
j_gene: TRBJ1-6
v_gene: TRBV2
CDR3nt: TGTGCCAGCAGCCCAACGGACAGGGGGCAATCACCCCTCCACTTT
CDR3aa: CASSPTDRGQSPLHF

d_gene: -
abundance: -
j_gene: TRBJ1-2
v_gene: TRBV7-9
CDR3nt: TGTGCCAGCAGCGACAATCGACAGGACTATGGCTACACCTTC
CDR3aa: CASSDNRQDYGYTF